The 2 T cell receptor beta chains below come from one sample, sequenced in a study of CD8+ T cells in alopecia areata. Treatment defined: oral pan-JAK inhibitor, 5-10 mg twice daily. Sequencing relied on a cDNA template that was reverse transcribed from extracted RNA. The repertoire was sequenced with immunoSEQ multiplex PCR; TCRdb's copy has only in-frame clones and lacks some. The sample has around 270,000 clones, 55% to 70% seen once; the top ten hold approximately 1.7%. Source: CD4+ T cells sorted from blood, taken at week 24, from a patient treated with tofacitinib. Receptors were obtained from a human donor with alopecia areata.

This chain connects TRBV4-1 to TRBJ1-2; possibly TRBD1 for D (5 bases). Germline loops: CDR1 MGHRA, CDR2 YSYEKL. The V and J ends lost 4 bases and 1 base respectively, with 7 bases between them. This CDR3 is 13 amino acids long. CDR3 region: CASSPTVNYGYTF. CDR3 sequence (DNA): TGCGCCAGCAGCCCGACAGTTAACTATGGCTACACCTTC.

The chain combines TRBV9 with TRBJ2-3; TRBD1 matches 9 bases. The CDR3 runs 14 residues. V was clipped by 7 bases and J by 5 bases; unmatched bases: 8. Germline CDR1 SGDLS, CDR2 YYNGEE. The CDR3 sequence: CASGRTGAEDTQYF. CDR3 nucleotides: TGTGCCAGCGGACGGACAGGGGCAGAAGATACGCAGTATTTT.